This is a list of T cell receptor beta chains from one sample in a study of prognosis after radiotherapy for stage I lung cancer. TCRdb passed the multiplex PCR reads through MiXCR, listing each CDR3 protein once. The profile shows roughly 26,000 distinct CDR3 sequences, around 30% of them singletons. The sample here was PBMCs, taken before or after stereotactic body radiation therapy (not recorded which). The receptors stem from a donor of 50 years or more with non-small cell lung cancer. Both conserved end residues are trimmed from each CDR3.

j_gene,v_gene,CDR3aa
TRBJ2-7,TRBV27,ASSHPGTDYEQY
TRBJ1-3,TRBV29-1,SVGLGQSGNTIY
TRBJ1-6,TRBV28,ASTTPPGQGALNSPLH
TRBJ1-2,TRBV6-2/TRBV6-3,ASSDRYGYT
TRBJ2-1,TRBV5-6,ASSLYTGSYNEQF
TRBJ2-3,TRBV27,ASSFQATDTQY
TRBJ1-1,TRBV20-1,SARDAAATVMNTEAF
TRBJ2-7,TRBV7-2,ASSQLAGEKVYEQY
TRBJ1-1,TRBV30,AWSLRGGTEAF
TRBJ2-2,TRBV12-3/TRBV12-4,ASSFGQGYTGELF
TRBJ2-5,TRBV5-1,ASSLDGGGRSRAQY
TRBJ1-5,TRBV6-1,ASSRDRVNQPQH
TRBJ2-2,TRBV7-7,ASSPVANTGELF
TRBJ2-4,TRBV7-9,ASSLEAGGAKNIQY
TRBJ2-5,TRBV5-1,ASTGTGKETQY
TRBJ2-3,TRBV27,ASRRTGRDTQY
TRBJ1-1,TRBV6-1,ASSYRTGVGDTEAF
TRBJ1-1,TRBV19,ASTDRLGWNTEAF
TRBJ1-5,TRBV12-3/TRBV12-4,ASTLSNQPQH
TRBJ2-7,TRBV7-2,ASSLSGGPYEQY
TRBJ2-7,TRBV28,ASSLLGGAVNEQY
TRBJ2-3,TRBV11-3,ASSLPHRAPSTDTQY
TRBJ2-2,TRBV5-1,ASSLEGQGAVRAGELF
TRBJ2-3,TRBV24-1,ATSEAGQGTDTQY
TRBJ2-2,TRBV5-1,ASSSGPSNTGELF
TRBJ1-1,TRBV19,SSSMYGQVNTETF
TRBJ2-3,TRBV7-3,ASSLIGSILGAGTDTQY
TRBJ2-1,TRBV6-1,ASSERLAASNEQF
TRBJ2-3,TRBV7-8,ASSLSLAGYTQY
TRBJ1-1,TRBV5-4,ASSPGGGALNTEAF
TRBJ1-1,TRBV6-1,ASNRWGTEAF
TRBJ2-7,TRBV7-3,ASSLSGTSGATYEQY
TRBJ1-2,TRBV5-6,ASSSPGRSRGGYT
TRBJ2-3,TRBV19,ATNRGRTDTQY
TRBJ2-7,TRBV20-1,SAVTPGQGHEQY
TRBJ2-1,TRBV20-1,SARDRRGVNEQF
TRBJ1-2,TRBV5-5,ASSFYGGNYGYT
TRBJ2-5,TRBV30,AWSESEETQY
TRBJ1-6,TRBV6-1,ASMGGQGDSPLH
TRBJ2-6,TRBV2,ASRVREAGPSSGANVLT
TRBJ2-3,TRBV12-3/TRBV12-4,ASRGRGQGVEDTQY
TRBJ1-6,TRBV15,ATSRDQDSPLH
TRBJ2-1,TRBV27,ASSPERGGNNEQF
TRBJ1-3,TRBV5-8,ASSFKGVSGNTIY
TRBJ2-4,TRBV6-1,ASSQSAPPSNIGLARY
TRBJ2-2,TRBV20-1,SARDLLADTGELF
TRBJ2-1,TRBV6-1,ASSTNRVAFLREQF
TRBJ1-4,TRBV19,ASSILKMEKLF
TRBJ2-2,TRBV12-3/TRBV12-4,ASRWGQTGELF
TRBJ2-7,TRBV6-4,ASIGAGGNFGLWNEQY